The subject of this entry is one T cell receptor beta chain. The data are from a study of T cell responses to AZD1222 COVID-19 vaccine. V shed 4 bases and J shed 6 bases, with 12 bases lying between them. The CDR3 runs 13 residues. Looked up from germline, CDR1 is SGHTA and CDR2 is FQGNSA. Sequencing used immunoSEQ multiplex PCR; TCRdb keeps in-frame clones, though not all of them. The sample has about 44,000 clones, around 80% seen once. The source of this sequence is an adult in good health. The V call is TRBV7-2, the J call TRBJ1-1; no reliable D call. The specimen was peripheral blood, collected on day 0 of AZD1222 vaccination. CDR3 nucleotides: TGTGCCAGCAGCTCGGACTTCAGATCTGAAGCTTTCTTT. Its protein is CASSSDFRSEAFF.